Below, 24 T cell receptor beta chains from the same sample are listed, as sequenced in a study of beta chain features in type 1 diabetes. Reverse transcription of all isolated RNA meant that expressed TCRB transcripts were sequenced. The data were produced by immunoSEQ multiplex PCR, yet TCRdb's version contains in-frame clones alone and is incomplete. The sample records about 300,000 clones, roughly 8% being singletons. Sequenced: central memory CD4+ T cells from blood. Receptors originate from a woman younger than 30 in good health.

This clone showed up just a few times. One junction end disagrees with the germline gene, perhaps due to a read error. This sequence joins TRBV7-7 and TRBJ2-1; 8 bases map to TRBD2. The length of the CDR3 is 15 residues. Germline CDR1 and CDR2: SSHAT and FNYEAQ (reference sequence). The CDR3 region has the DNA TGTGCTAGCAGCGCCCGGGGCGGGAGGATCAGTGAGCAGTTCTTC. Protein: CASSARGGRISEQFF.

The chain employs TRBV9 and TRBJ2-3, with 8 bases matching TRBD2. The CDR3 extends over 15 amino acids. The germline V gene has CDR1 SGDLS and CDR2 YYNGEE. The V and J ends lost 3 bases and 0 bases, in that order; junction bases with no gene match: 3. In DNA form, the CDR3 reads TGTGCCAGCAGCGCCTCTAGCGGGAGCACAGATACGCAGTATTTT. Residues: CASSASSGSTDTQYF.

This clone was detected once. The chain combines TRBV7-2 with TRBJ2-3, with 9 bases that match TRBD2. The V segment lost 7 bases and the J segment 0 bases; nucleotides outside the gene matches: 2. Germline V gene lookup returns CDR1 SGHTA and CDR2 FQGNSA. This CDR3 contains 14 residues. CDR3 nucleotides: TGTGCCAGCACCCTAGCGGGAAGCACAGATACGCAGTATTTT. It specifies CASTLAGSTDTQYF.

This sequence joins TRBV7-2 and TRBJ2-7, with 9 bases matching TRBD2. The germline CDR1 and CDR2 sequences are SGHTA and FQGNSA. The CDR3 covers 13 residues. The J segment lost 6 bases and the V segment lost 6 bases, leaving 6 bases of the junction unmatched. CDR3 sequence: CASSKIAGVEQYF. The CDR3 region has the DNA TGTGCCAGCAGTAAAATAGCGGGAGTCGAGCAGTACTTC.

V and J are TRBV7-2 and TRBJ2-3; 12 bases agree with TRBD2. The J segment lost 3 bases and the V segment lost 4 bases, leaving 8 bases of the junction unmatched. Germline V gene data show CDR1 as SGHTA and CDR2 as FQGNSA. This CDR3 comprises 17 residues. CDR3 DNA sequence: TGTGCCAGCAGCTCGAAATCTAGCGGGAGGGGTACAGATACGCAGTATTTT. Translating gives CASSSKSSGRGTDTQYF.

This clone occurred a few times. The V gene is TRBV11-3, the J gene TRBJ2-1, with 7 positions matching TRBD1. Trimming cost V 6 bases and J 10 bases; bases outside gene matches: 6. Per the germline V gene, CDR1 is SGHNT and CDR2 is YENEEA. CDR3 length: 12 amino acids. In nucleotides, the CDR3 is TGTGCCAGCAGATCAACAGGGGCCGAGCAGTTCTTC. Its protein is CASRSTGAEQFF.

V is TRBV6-5 and J is TRBJ2-7; TRBD2 agrees at 8 bases. This CDR3 comprises 14 residues. CDR1 is MNHEY, CDR2 SVGAGI, per germline. The V gene end was trimmed by 6 bases and the J gene end by 6 bases; junction bases not matched to a gene: 10. The CDR3 DNA reads as TGTGCCAGCAGAACGGGACTAGTTACCTCCGAGCAGTACTTC. This codes for CASRTGLVTSEQYF.

This clone was seen more than once but under ten times. The chain recombines TRBV11-1 with TRBJ2-5; 7 bases map to TRBD2. The germline gives CDR1 SGHAT, CDR2 FQDESV (reference sequence). V gave up 6 bases and J gave up 5 bases; unmatched junction bases: 6. The CDR3 loop spans 13 amino acids. CDR3 in DNA: TGTGCCAGCAGATGGGGGGGTCGGGAGACCCAGTACTTC. It specifies CASRWGGRETQYF.

This clone has more than one count but fewer than ten. The chain uses TRBV28 and TRBJ2-7; tentatively, D is TRBD1 (6 bases). The V gene lost 6 bases and the J gene lost 8 bases, with 26 bases spanning the gap. Per germline, CDR1 MDHEN and CDR2 SYDVKM. CDR3 size: 16 residues. CDR3 bases: TGTGCCAGCAGCCGACCCGGGACACAGACTTCTACGAAGCAGTACGTC. Its translation: CASSRPGTQTSTKQYV.

Ten or more counts support this clone. The chain uses TRBV5-4 and TRBJ2-7, with D hard to call. V was pared by 4 bases and J by 0 bases, with 8 bases between. Germline CDR1 and CDR2: SGHNT and YYREEE (reference sequence). The CDR3 loop spans 13 amino acids. The CDR3 DNA reads TGTGCCAGCAGCCGATTAGTCTCCTACGAGCAGTACTTC. This encodes CASSRLVSYEQYF.

This clone was counted ten times or more. V usage is TRBV27 and J usage is TRBJ2-1; a weak D match, TRBD1 (5 bases). Trimming shortened V by 4 bases and J by 6 bases, and 7 bases separated the two germline ends. Germline-derived CDR1 and CDR2 are MNHEY and SMNVEV (reference sequence). CDR3 length: 12 amino acids. The CDR3 is CASSSQGNEQFF. The DNA for the CDR3 is TGTGCCAGCAGTTCCCAGGGCAATGAGCAGTTCTTC.

This clone has more than one count but fewer than ten. The chain has TRBV18 and TRBJ1-4, with unresolved D. Germline CDR1 reads KGHSH; CDR2 reads LQKENI. This CDR3 spans 14 amino acids. Trimming removed 2 bases at V and 0 bases at J, with 4 bases between. CDR3 loop: CASSPVTTNEKLFF. The DNA of the CDR3 is TGTGCCAGCTCACCAGTCACAACTAATGAAAAACTGTTTTTT.

This clone was counted many times. The chain joins TRBV28 to TRBJ2-5; 7 positions match TRBD1. This CDR3 is 12 amino acids long. Germline V gene lookup returns CDR1 MDHEN and CDR2 SYDVKM. The junction had 4 bases not matched to a gene; V was cut back by 5 bases and J by 7 bases. CDR3 nucleotide sequence: TGTGCCAGCAGTCGACAGGGTGGGACCCAGTACTTC. Its translation is CASSRQGGTQYF.

J is TRBJ1-2 and V is TRBV18; 7 positions match TRBD1. After removal of 3 bases from V and 7 bases from J, the junction contained 5 bases not matched to a gene. This CDR3 spans 13 amino acids. Looked up from germline, CDR1 is KGHSH and CDR2 is LQKENI. This CDR3 reads CASSPLDRVGYTF. The CDR3 DNA sequence: TGTGCCAGCTCACCTCTCGACAGGGTTGGCTACACCTTC.

The V gene is TRBV15, the J gene TRBJ2-1; a possible D gene is TRBD2 (6 bases). V lost 5 bases, J lost 10 bases, and 24 bases lay in between. There are 16 residues in the CDR3. CDR1 and CDR2 from the germline V gene are LNHNV and YYDKDF (reference sequence). The chain's CDR3 is CATSGSGPVAVGEQFF. DNA of the CDR3: TGTGCCACCAGCGGCTCGGGCCCCGTAGCGGTTGGAGAGCAGTTCTTC.

The V call is TRBV11-2, the J call TRBJ2-2, with D maybe TRBD1 (6 bases). V lost 6 bases and J 6 bases, leaving 26 bases between the germline ends. Germline CDR1 SGHAT, CDR2 FQNNGV. The CDR3 loop spans 18 amino acids. CDR3 residues: CASRRVKKTGMSSGELFF. DNA for the CDR3: TGTGCCAGCAGACGGGTTAAAAAAACAGGGATGTCGTCCGGGGAGCTGTTTTTT. The full variable domain, in which reference TRBV11-2 and TRBJ2-2 provide the parts outside the CDR3, is EAGVAQSPRYKIIEKRQSVAFWCNPISGHATLYWYQQILGQGPKLLIQFQNNGVVDDSQLPKDRFSAERLKGVDSTLKIQPAKLEDSAVYLCASRRVKKTGMSSGELFFGEGSRLTVL.

The CDR3 region is CASSLTGGDPDTQYF. DNA of the CDR3: TGCGCCAGCAGCTTGACAGGGGGGGACCCAGATACGCAGTATTTT. The chain uses TRBV5-1 and TRBJ2-3; D may be TRBD1 (8 bases). Trimming removed 1 base at V and 4 bases at J, with 13 bases between. There are 15 residues in the CDR3. Germline V gene data show CDR1 as SGHRS and CDR2 as YFSETQ.

The CDR3 DNA reads as TGTGCCAGCAGTTACAGCTACGGGGACACTGAAGCTTTCTTT. Translating it yields CASSYSYGDTEAFF. The chain is built from TRBV2 and TRBJ1-1, with no clear D. There are 14 residues in the CDR3. CDR1 SNHLY and CDR2 FYNNEI come from the germline V gene. The germline V and J ends were trimmed by 5 bases and 3 bases, with 13 bases remaining between them.

This clone was seen a handful of times. The V and J genes are TRBV5-6 and TRBJ2-6; possible D gene TRBD1, 5 bases. Trimming cost V 4 bases and J 0 bases, with 8 bases left between them. The CDR3 length is 15 residues. Germline lookup yields CDR1 SGHDT and CDR2 YYEEEE. Here the CDR3 DNA reads TGTGCCAGCAGCCCGCAGGGCTCTGGGGCCAACGTCCTGACTTTC. Translating it yields CASSPQGSGANVLTF. Looking up the rest from reference TRBV5-6 and TRBJ2-6 gives the full variable domain: DAGVTQSPTHLIKTRGQQVTLRCSPKSGHDTVSWYQQALGQGPQFIFQYYEEEERQRGNFPDRFSGHQFPNYSSELNVNALLLGDSALYLCASSPQGSGANVLTFGAGSRLTVL.

The chain has TRBV28 and TRBJ2-5; D possibly corresponds to TRBD1 (6 bases). The CDR3 extends over 12 amino acids. The V gene lost 10 bases and the J gene lost 4 bases, with 13 bases spanning the gap. Germline V gene lookup returns CDR1 MDHEN and CDR2 SYDVKM. This CDR3 reads CATRQALETQYF. CDR3 nucleotide sequence: TGTGCCACCCGACAGGCACTAGAGACCCAGTACTTC.

V and J are TRBV23-1 and TRBJ1-1; D possibly corresponds to TRBD1 (5 bases). TRBV23-1 is recorded as an ORF, its role being uncertain. CDR3 length equals 14 residues. Trimming shortened V by 8 bases and J by 3 bases, and 16 bases separated the two germline ends. CDR3 in DNA: TGCGCCAGCGGCCCCAGGGAAAGGGACACTGAAGCTTTCTTT. Amino acid sequence: CASGPRERDTEAFF.

This clone has only a few counts. The V call is TRBV18, the J call TRBJ2-6; 13 nucleotides align to TRBD2. The CDR3 covers 19 residues. V lost 2 bases, J lost 2 bases, and 6 bases stayed unmatched. Germline V lookup: CDR1 KGHSH, CDR2 LQKENI. The CDR3 DNA follows: TGTGCCAGCTCACCATTCCAGACTAGCGGGAGGCCTGGGGCCAACGTCCTGACTTTC. As protein: CASSPFQTSGRPGANVLTF.

This clone was detected many times. The genes are TRBV23-1 and TRBJ1-3; no clear D. TRBV23-1 is placed among ORFs of uncertain function. The CDR3 contains 17 residues. Trimming removed 3 bases at V and 0 bases at J, with 15 bases between. The CDR3 sequence is CASSHYPLAASGNTIYF. In nucleotides, the CDR3 is TGCGCCAGCAGTCACTACCCATTGGCGGCCTCTGGAAACACCATATATTTT.

This clone was seen a handful of times. The J gene is TRBJ2-5, the V gene TRBV2, with 13 positions matching TRBD2. V shed 2 bases, J shed 12 bases, and the junction held 9 bases outside the gene matches. From germline, CDR1 is SNHLY and CDR2 FYNNEI. The CDR3 extends over 15 amino acids. CDR3 sequence reads: CASSEQRLAGGPEYF. DNA for the CDR3: TGTGCCAGCAGTGAACAAAGACTAGCGGGAGGCCCGGAGTACTTC.